This T cell receptor beta chain was sequenced in a study of untreated major depressive disorder. The assay was immunoSEQ multiplex PCR, and TCRdb's table has in-frame clones only and misses some. The sample shows tens of thousands of clones, 85% to 95% of them seen only once. The CDR3 is made up of 13 amino acids. The V gene's germline CDR1 is LGHNA and CDR2 YSLEER. Trimming shortened V by 5 bases and J by 4 bases, and 10 bases separated the two germline ends. Source material: CD4+ T cells from PBMCs. The chain combines TRBV4-3 with TRBJ2-3; D remains ambiguous. The clonotype was recovered from a man between 25 and 39 years old in good health. The CDR3 region has the DNA TGCGCCAGCAGCGCTGGTCCGCCAGATACGCAGTATTTT. As protein: CASSAGPPDTQYF.